The 28 T cell receptor beta chains presented below share a single source sample, sequenced in a study of CD8 T cells in Susac syndrome. About 0.5 to 1 ug RNA was reverse transcribed with random hexamers. TCRdb analysed the immunoSEQ multiplex PCR reads with MiXCR anew, one entry per CDR3 protein. The sample shows 250,000 to 300,000 distinct CDR3 sequences, 85% of them seen only once. The sample was CD8+ T cells from PBMCs. These receptors all come from a human donor with multiple sclerosis.

The V gene is TRBV20-1, the J gene TRBJ2-1, with D possibly being TRBD2 (5 bases). The CDR3 runs 15 residues. The germline V gene has CDR1 DFQATT and CDR2 SNEGSKA (reference sequence). V lost 4 bases and J 7 bases, leaving 20 bases between the germline ends. CDR3 residues: CSATSDSLGANEQFF. The CDR3 DNA reads as TGCAGTGCTACCTCGGACTCGCTAGGAGCTAATGAGCAGTTCTTC.

The chain joins TRBV11-2 to TRBJ1-1, with D perhaps TRBD1 (5 bases). The CDR3 extends over 12 amino acids. CDR1 and CDR2 (germline): SGHAT, FQNNGV. Trimming cost V 8 bases and J 2 bases, with 9 bases left between them. CDR3 DNA sequence: TGTGCCAGCGCAGGGACCAACACTGAAGCTTTCTTT. It codes for CASAGTNTEAFF.

The chain recombines TRBV24-1 with TRBJ2-1; 7 bases line up with TRBD2. In germline, CDR1 is KGHDR, CDR2 SFDVKD. J was trimmed by 1 base and V by 2 bases; bases with no gene match: 25. The CDR3 is made up of 23 amino acids. In nucleotides, the CDR3 is TGTGCCACCAGTGATTCACTCGCCGGGACTACTTACAGGTTATCGGAGTCCTACAATGAGCAGTTCTTC. Encoded protein: CATSDSLAGTTYRLSESYNEQFF.

V is TRBV6-5 and J is TRBJ1-2, with no clear D. With 5 bases removed from V and 8 bases from J, the gap between germline ends came to 9 bases. Germline V CDR1 and CDR2: MNHEY, SVGAGI. The CDR3 length is 11 residues. DNA for the CDR3: TGTGCCAGCAGTAATCGGGTGGGCTACACCTTC. It codes for CASSNRVGYTF.

The CDR3 reads CASSLEGETQYF. The CDR3 nucleotides are TGTGCCAGCAGCTTAGAAGGGGAGACCCAGTACTTC. The chain combines TRBV13 with TRBJ2-5; the D is unclear. The germline V gene encodes CDR1 PRHDT and CDR2 FYEKMQ (reference sequence). The CDR3 length is 12 residues. V dropped 1 base and J dropped 5 bases, with 5 bases sitting between them.

This chain joins TRBV19 and TRBJ2-5, with D perhaps matching TRBD1 (5 bases). Germline CDR1 LNHDA, CDR2 SQIVND (reference sequence). There are 14 residues in the CDR3. V was trimmed by 5 bases and J by 4 bases, leaving 14 bases between them. Written as DNA, the CDR3 is TGTGCCAGTAGTTACGACACAGGAGCAGAGACCCAGTACTTC. Protein sequence: CASSYDTGAETQYF.

The chain carries TRBV28 and TRBJ1-2, with 11 bases identical to TRBD1. CDR1 is MDHEN and CDR2 is SYDVKM in the germline V gene. V lost 3 bases and J lost 7; bases outside the gene matches: 7. The CDR3 runs 15 residues. CDR3 loop: CASSFAADRGPGYTF. CDR3 nucleotides: TGTGCCAGCAGTTTTGCGGCGGACAGGGGGCCTGGCTACACCTTC.

This chain connects TRBV25-1 to TRBJ1-2; D uncertain. The CDR3 is made up of 13 amino acids. Trimming removed 3 bases from V and 5 bases from J, with 10 bases in between. CDR1 is MGHDK, CDR2 SYGVNS, per germline. The CDR3 reads CASSDYSIYGYTF. CDR3 DNA: TGTGCCAGCAGTGATTACAGCATTTATGGCTACACCTTC.

V usage is TRBV6-2 or TRBV6-3 and J usage is TRBJ1-1; D gene ambiguous. V gave up 8 bases and J gave up 3 bases, with 13 bases separating them. Germline CDR1 is MNHEY and CDR2 is SVGEGT. This CDR3 has 13 residues. DNA of the CDR3: TGTGCCAGCGAAGGGTCACTGGACACTGAAGCTTTCTTT. Translation: CASEGSLDTEAFF.

V gene TRBV7-9 combines with J gene TRBJ1-1, with D perhaps TRBD1 (6 bases). The ends were cut back, 1 base at V and 10 bases at J, with 10 bases in the middle. CDR3 length: 12 residues. The germline V gene has CDR1 SEHNR and CDR2 FQNEAQ (reference sequence). For the CDR3, the DNA is TGTGCCAGCAGCTTAGTGGGGGCCGGAGCTTTCTTT. It encodes CASSLVGAGAFF.

The chain is built from TRBV28 and TRBJ2-5, with D possibly being TRBD1 (6 bases). This CDR3 comprises 14 residues. The V end lost 6 bases, the J end lost 2 bases, and 13 bases lay between the germline ends. The V gene's germline CDR1 is MDHEN and CDR2 SYDVKM. The CDR3 DNA reads TGTGCCAGCAGGTACCCACAGGGTCAAGAGACCCAGTACTTC. Protein sequence: CASRYPQGQETQYF.

This rearrangement joins TRBV7-9 to TRBJ1-2; the D is unclear. The V end lost 3 bases, the J end lost 8 bases, and 13 bases lay between the germline ends. The CDR3 covers 13 residues. CDR1 is SEHNR, CDR2 FQNEAQ, per germline (reference sequence). CDR3 nucleotide sequence: TGTGCCAGCAGCTTTGGAAACGGCGGAGGCTACACCTTC. It yields the protein CASSFGNGGGYTF.

The V and J genes are TRBV6-1 and TRBJ2-1; TRBD2 might be the D (5 bases). CDR1 and CDR2 (germline): MNHNS, SASEGT. The CDR3 loop spans 16 amino acids. Trimming took off 7 bases at V and 0 bases at J, with 16 bases between the two ends. The CDR3 sequence: CASTPLVGSSYNEQFF. The CDR3 DNA sequence: TGTGCCAGCACCCCATTGGTGGGGAGCTCCTACAATGAGCAGTTCTTC.

This clonotype was observed once. V gene TRBV29-1 combines with J gene TRBJ2-7; D tentatively reads TRBD1 or TRBD2 (5 bases each). Germline V gives CDR1 SQVTM, CDR2 ANQGSEA. This CDR3 has 14 amino acids. V was pared by 7 bases and J by 0 bases, with 16 bases between. The CDR3 loop is CSALSRGHSYEQYF. In nucleotides, the CDR3 is TGCAGCGCTTTGAGTCGGGGCCACTCCTACGAGCAGTACTTC.

The chain joins TRBV15 to TRBJ2-7; either TRBD1 or TRBD2 may fit D (5 bases each). This CDR3 has 16 amino acids. V was cut by 3 bases and J by 2 bases, with 17 bases left in between. CDR1 is LNHNV, CDR2 YYDKDF, per germline (reference sequence). The CDR3 coding sequence is TGTGCCACCAGCAGGACCCAGGGAGAGGGTCCCTACGAGCAGTACTTC. It is translated as CATSRTQGEGPYEQYF.

This clonotype came up once. The J gene is TRBJ2-5, the V gene TRBV27; perhaps D is TRBD1 or TRBD2 (5 bases each). Trimming took off 4 bases at V and 6 bases at J, with 6 bases between the two ends. Looked up from germline, CDR1 is MNHEY and CDR2 is SMNVEV (reference sequence). The CDR3 runs 11 residues. The CDR3 DNA reads as TGTGCCAGCAGTTGGGGGAAGACCCAGTACTTC. It yields the protein CASSWGKTQYF.

The rearrangement links TRBV5-1 to TRBJ1-2; 10 nucleotides align to TRBD1. V was pared by 6 bases and J by 5 bases, with 13 bases of the junction left unmatched. The V gene's germline CDR1 is SGHRS and CDR2 YFSETQ. CDR3 length: 16 residues. The CDR3 here is CASTYTGQGGIYGYTF. The DNA of the CDR3 is TGCGCCAGCACTTACACCGGACAGGGGGGGATATATGGCTACACCTTC.

The V and J genes are TRBV27 and TRBJ1-5; 9 bases line up with TRBD1. CDR3 length: 14 residues. V lost 4 bases to trimming and J lost 6 bases; unmatched junction nucleotides: 4. Germline lookup yields CDR1 MNHEY and CDR2 SMNVEV (reference sequence). Here the CDR3 DNA reads TGTGCCAGCAGTTCTTACAGGGGGCGTCAGCCCCAGCATTTT. Its protein product is CASSSYRGRQPQHF.

This chain links TRBV4-3 with TRBJ1-5; D unresolved. V was shortened by 3 bases and J by 5 bases, with 17 bases between the two germline ends. The CDR3 spans 16 residues. Germline-derived CDR1 and CDR2 are LGHNA and YSLEER. The CDR3: CASSQRTGEVYQPQHF. DNA for the CDR3: TGCGCCAGCAGCCAGAGGACGGGCGAAGTATATCAGCCCCAGCATTTT.

V and J are TRBV6-2 or TRBV6-3 and TRBJ1-2, with D unresolved. Trimming took 1 base from V and 8 from J, leaving 23 bases between them. Germline lookup yields CDR1 MNHEY and CDR2 SVGEGT. The CDR3 sequence is 17 residues long. CDR3 in amino acids: CASSYFLWALLSYGYTF. The DNA of the CDR3 is TGTGCCAGCAGTTACTTCCTGTGGGCCCTCTTGAGTTACGGCTACACCTTC.

The rearrangement links TRBV7-8 to TRBJ2-4; D is perhaps TRBD2 (5 bases). V gave up 1 base and J gave up 2 bases, with 12 bases separating them. This CDR3 has 16 amino acids. In germline, CDR1 is SGHVS, CDR2 FQNEAQ. The CDR3 sequence: CASSLVGPGTKNIQYF. CDR3 bases: TGTGCCAGCAGCTTAGTAGGTCCGGGGACCAAAAACATTCAGTACTTC. The whole variable domain, filled in from reference TRBV7-8 and TRBJ2-4, reads GAGVSQSPRYKVAKRGQDVALRCDPISGHVSLFWYQQALGQGPEFLTYFQNEAQLDKSGLPSDRFFAERPEGSVSTLKIQRTQQEDSAVYLCASSLVGPGTKNIQYFGAGTRLSVL.

The V and J genes are TRBV3-1 and TRBJ1-2; D not resolved. From germline, CDR1 is LGHDT and CDR2 YNNKEL (reference sequence). This CDR3 is built from 12 residues. The germline V and J ends were trimmed by 4 bases and 2 bases, with 5 bases remaining between them. The CDR3 nucleotides read TGTGCCAGCAGCCCCACGAACTATGGCTACACCTTC. Translating it yields CASSPTNYGYTF.

On this clonotype: Germline is not matched at one junction end, which may reflect a read error. V is TRBV13 and J is TRBJ2-7; no definite D call. Germline-derived CDR1 and CDR2 are PRHDT and FYEKMQ (reference sequence). CDR3 size: 10 residues. The CDR3 DNA follows: TGTGCCAGCAGCCCCCAGCCGGGCAACTTC. Its protein product is CASSPQPGNF.

The sample holds a few counts of this clonotype. This chain connects TRBV7-4 to TRBJ1-2, with a weak D call TRBD1 (6 bases). This CDR3 has 19 amino acids. Germline V gives CDR1 SGHVT, CDR2 SQSDAQ. Trimming stripped 5 bases from V and 2 bases from J, with 27 bases between. CDR3: CASSPPRGRGRASNYGYTF. Here the CDR3 DNA reads TGTGCCAGCAGCCCTCCCCGGGGGCGTGGTAGGGCTTCCAACTATGGCTACACCTTC.

The V and J genes are TRBV6-2 or TRBV6-3 and TRBJ1-5; 8 bases map to TRBD1. The CDR3 length is 15 residues. V was pared by 1 base and J by 8 bases, with 7 bases of the junction left unmatched. The V gene's germline CDR1 is MNHEY and CDR2 SVGEGT. CDR3 in amino acids: CASSYLIRGQEPQHF. The CDR3 DNA sequence: TGTGCCAGCAGTTACTTGATCAGGGGGCAGGAGCCCCAGCATTTT.

The CDR3 sequence: CATDGPNTEAFF. The DNA of the CDR3 is TGTGCCACCGATGGACCGAACACTGAAGCTTTCTTT. The V call is TRBV15, the J call TRBJ1-1; D not resolved. V lost 8 bases and J 1 base, leaving 8 bases between the germline ends. In germline, CDR1 is LNHNV, CDR2 YYDKDF (reference sequence). The CDR3 runs 12 residues. Complete variable domain (other parts from reference TRBV15 and TRBJ1-1): DAMVIQNPRYQVTQFGKPVTLSCSQTLNHNVMYWYQQKSSQAPKLLFHYYDKDFNNEADTPDNFQSRRPNTSFCFLDIRSPGLGDTAMYLCATDGPNTEAFFGQGTRLTVV.

This chain joins TRBV11-2 and TRBJ1-2; 11 bases align to TRBD1. After removal of 5 bases from V and 7 bases from J, the junction contained 9 bases not matched to a gene. Per germline, CDR1 SGHAT and CDR2 FQNNGV. The CDR3 covers 15 residues. The CDR3 nucleotides are TGTGCCAGCAGCCTTAATCGGGACAGGGGGGCTGGCTACACCTTC. Its translation: CASSLNRDRGAGYTF.

V is TRBV19 and J is TRBJ2-3, with 7 bases fitting TRBD2. The CDR3 extends over 15 amino acids. Losses at the gene ends were 2 bases for V and 1 base for J; bases not matched to a gene: 3. The germline V gene encodes CDR1 LNHDA and CDR2 SQIVND (reference sequence). CDR3: CASSIWAGGTDTQYF. CDR3 in DNA: TGTGCCAGTAGTATATGGGCGGGAGGCACAGATACGCAGTATTTT.